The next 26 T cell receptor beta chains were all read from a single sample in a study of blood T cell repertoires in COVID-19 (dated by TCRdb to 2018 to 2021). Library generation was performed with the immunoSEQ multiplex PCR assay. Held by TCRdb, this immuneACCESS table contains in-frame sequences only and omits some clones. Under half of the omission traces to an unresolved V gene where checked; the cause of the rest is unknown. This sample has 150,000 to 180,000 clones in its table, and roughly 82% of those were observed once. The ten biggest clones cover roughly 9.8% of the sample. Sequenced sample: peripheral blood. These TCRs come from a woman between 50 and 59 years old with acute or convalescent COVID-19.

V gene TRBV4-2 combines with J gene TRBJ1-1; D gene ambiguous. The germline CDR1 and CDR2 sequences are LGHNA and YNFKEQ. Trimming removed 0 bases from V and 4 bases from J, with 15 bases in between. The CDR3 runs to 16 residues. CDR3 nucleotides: TGTGCCAGCAGCCAAGATGGGCCATCGGTGGGCACTGAAGCTTTCTTT. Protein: CASSQDGPSVGTEAFF.

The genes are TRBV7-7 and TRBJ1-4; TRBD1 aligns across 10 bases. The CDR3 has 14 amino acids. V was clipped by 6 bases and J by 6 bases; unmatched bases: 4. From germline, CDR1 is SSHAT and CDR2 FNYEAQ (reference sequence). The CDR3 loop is CASSTGTGDEKLFF. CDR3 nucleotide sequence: TGTGCCAGCAGTACCGGGACAGGGGATGAAAAACTGTTTTTT.

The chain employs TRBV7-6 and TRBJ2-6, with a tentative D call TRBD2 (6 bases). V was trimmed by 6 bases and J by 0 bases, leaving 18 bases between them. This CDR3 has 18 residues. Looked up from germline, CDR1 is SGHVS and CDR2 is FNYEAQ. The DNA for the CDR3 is TGTGCCAGCAGTCCTATTGCGGGACCGATCTCTGGGGCCAACGTCCTGACTTTC. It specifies CASSPIAGPISGANVLTF. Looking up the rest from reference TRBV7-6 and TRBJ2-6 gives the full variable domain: GAGVSQSPRYKVTKRGQDVALRCDPISGHVSLYWYRQALGQGPEFLTYFNYEAQQDKSGLPNDRFSAERPEGSISTLTIQRTEQRDSAMYRCASSPIAGPISGANVLTFGAGSRLTVL.

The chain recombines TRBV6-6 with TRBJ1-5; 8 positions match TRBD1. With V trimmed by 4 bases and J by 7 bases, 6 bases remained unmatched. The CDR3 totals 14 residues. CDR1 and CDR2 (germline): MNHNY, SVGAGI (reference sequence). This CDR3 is CASSSGQGRQPQHF. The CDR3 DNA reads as TGTGCCAGCAGTTCCGGACAGGGTAGACAGCCCCAGCATTTT.

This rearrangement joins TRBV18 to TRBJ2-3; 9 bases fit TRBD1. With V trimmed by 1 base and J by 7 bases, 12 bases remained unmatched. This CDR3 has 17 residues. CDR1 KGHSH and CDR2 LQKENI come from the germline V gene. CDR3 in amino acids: CASSPLPRTGDSNTQYF. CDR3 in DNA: TGTGCCAGCTCACCACTTCCCCGGACAGGGGATTCGAATACGCAGTATTTT. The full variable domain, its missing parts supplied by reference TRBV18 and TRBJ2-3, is NAGVMQNPRHLVRRRGQEARLRCSPMKGHSHVYWYRQLPEEGLKFMVYLQKENIIDESGMPKERFSAEFPKEGPSILRIQQVVRGDSAAYFCASSPLPRTGDSNTQYFGPGTRLTVL.

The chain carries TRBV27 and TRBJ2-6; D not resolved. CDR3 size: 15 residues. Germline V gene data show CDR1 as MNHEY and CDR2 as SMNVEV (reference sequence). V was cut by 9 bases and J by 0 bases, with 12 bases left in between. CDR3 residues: CASYSISSGANVLTF. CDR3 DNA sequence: TGTGCCAGTTACTCCATAAGCTCTGGGGCCAACGTCCTGACTTTC. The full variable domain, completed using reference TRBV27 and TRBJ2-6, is EAQVTQNPRYLITVTGKKLTVTCSQNMNHEYMSWYRQDPGLGLRQIYYSMNVEVTDKGDVPEGYKVSRKEKRNFPLILESPSPNQTSLYFCASYSISSGANVLTFGAGSRLTVL.

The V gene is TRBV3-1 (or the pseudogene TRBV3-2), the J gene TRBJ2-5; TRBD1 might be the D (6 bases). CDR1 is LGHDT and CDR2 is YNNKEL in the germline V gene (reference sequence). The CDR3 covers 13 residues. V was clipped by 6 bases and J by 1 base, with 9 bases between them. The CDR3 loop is CASSTGSQETQYF. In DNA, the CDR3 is TGTGCCAGCAGTACAGGGTCCCAAGAGACCCAGTACTTC.

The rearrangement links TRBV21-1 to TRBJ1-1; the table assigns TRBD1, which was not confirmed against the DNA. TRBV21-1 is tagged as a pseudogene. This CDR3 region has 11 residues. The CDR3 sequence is CASGPYTEAFF. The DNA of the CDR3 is TGTGCCAGCGGCCCGTACACTGAAGCTTTCTTT.

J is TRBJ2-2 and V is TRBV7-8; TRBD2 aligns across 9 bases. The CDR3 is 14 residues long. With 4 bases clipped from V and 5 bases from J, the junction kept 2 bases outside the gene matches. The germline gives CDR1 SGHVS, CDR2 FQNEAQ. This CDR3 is CASSSREGTGELFF. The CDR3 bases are TGTGCCAGCAGCTCGCGGGAGGGGACCGGGGAGCTGTTTTTT.

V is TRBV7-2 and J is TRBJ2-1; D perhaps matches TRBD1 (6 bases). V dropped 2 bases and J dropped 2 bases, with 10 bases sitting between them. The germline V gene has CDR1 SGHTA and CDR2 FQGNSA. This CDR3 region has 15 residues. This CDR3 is CASSLQGIAYNEQFF. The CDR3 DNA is TGTGCCAGCAGCTTACAGGGGATTGCCTACAATGAGCAGTTCTTC.

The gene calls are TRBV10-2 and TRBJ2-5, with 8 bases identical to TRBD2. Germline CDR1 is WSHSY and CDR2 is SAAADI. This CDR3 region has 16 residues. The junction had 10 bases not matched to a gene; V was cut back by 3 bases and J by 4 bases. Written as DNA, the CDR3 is TGCGCCAGCAGTGATCTAGCGGGTGGGGTCCGAGAGACCCAGTACTTC. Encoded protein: CASSDLAGGVRETQYF.

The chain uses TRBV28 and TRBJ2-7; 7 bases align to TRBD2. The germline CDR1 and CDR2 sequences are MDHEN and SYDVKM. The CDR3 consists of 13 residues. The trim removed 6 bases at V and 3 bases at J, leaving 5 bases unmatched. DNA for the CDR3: TGTGCCAGCAGGGGAGGGGCTAGCTACGAGCAGTACTTC. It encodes CASRGGASYEQYF.

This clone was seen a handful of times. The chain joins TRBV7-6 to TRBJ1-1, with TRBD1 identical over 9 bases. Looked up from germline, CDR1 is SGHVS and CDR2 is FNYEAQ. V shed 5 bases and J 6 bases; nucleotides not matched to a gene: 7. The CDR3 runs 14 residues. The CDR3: CASSEGTGLSEAFF. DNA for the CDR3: TGTGCCAGCAGCGAAGGGACAGGGCTCTCTGAAGCTTTCTTT.

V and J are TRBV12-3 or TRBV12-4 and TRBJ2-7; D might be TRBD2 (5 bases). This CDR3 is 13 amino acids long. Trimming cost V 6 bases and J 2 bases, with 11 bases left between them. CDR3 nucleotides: TGTGCCAGCAGGAGTTCCGGGACCTACGAGCAGTACTTC. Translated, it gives CASRSSGTYEQYF.

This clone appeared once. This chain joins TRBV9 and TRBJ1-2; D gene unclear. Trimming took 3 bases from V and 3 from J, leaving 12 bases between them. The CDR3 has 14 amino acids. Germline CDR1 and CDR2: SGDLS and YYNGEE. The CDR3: CASSGGSGDYGYTF. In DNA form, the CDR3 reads TGTGCCAGCAGCGGAGGGTCCGGGGACTATGGCTACACCTTC.

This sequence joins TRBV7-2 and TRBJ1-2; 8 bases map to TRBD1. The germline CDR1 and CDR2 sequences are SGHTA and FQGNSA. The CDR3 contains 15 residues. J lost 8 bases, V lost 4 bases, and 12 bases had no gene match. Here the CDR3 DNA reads TGTGCCAGCAGCTATATCGCCCAGGGGGCGCTAGGCTACACCTTC. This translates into CASSYIAQGALGYTF. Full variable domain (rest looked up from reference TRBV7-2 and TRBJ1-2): GAGVSQSPSNKVTEKGKDVELRCDPISGHTALYWYRQSLGQGLEFLIYFQGNSAPDKSGLPSDRFSAERTGGSVSTLTIQRTQQEDSAVYLCASSYIAQGALGYTFGSGTRLTVV.

The chain's CDR3 is CASSHDRGDQPQHF. CDR3 DNA sequence: TGTGCCAGCAGCCATGACAGGGGAGATCAGCCCCAGCATTTT. The rearrangement links TRBV5-4 to TRBJ1-5; 8 positions match TRBD1. The CDR3 consists of 14 residues. From germline, CDR1 is SGHNT and CDR2 YYREEE (reference sequence). After removal of 4 bases from V and 5 bases from J, the junction contained 5 bases not matched to a gene.

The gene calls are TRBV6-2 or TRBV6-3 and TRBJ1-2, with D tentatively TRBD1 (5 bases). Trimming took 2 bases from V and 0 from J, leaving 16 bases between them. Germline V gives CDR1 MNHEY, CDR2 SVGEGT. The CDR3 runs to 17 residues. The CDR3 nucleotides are TGTGCCAGCAGTTACCCAGCGGAGGGGCCAGCTAACTATGGCTACACCTTC. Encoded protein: CASSYPAEGPANYGYTF.

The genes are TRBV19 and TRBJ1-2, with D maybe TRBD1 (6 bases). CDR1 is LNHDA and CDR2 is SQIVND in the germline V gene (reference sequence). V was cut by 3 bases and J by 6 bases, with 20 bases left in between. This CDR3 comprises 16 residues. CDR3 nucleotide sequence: TGTGCCAGTAGTATTAGGGCGGGGGCGCAAAGGGATGGCTACACCTTC. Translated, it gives CASSIRAGAQRDGYTF.

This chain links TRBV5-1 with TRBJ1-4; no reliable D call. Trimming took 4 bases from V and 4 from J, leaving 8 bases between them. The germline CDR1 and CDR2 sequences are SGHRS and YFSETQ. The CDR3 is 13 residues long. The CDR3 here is CASSLQSNEKLFF. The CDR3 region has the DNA TGCGCCAGCAGCCTACAGAGTAATGAAAAACTGTTTTTT.

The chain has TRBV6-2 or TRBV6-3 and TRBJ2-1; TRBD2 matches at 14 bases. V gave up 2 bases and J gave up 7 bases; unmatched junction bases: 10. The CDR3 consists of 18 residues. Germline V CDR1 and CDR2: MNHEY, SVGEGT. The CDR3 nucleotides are TGTGCCAGCAGTTACCTCCCGCAGACTAGCGGGGGGGTGAATGAGCAGTTCTTC. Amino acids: CASSYLPQTSGGVNEQFF.

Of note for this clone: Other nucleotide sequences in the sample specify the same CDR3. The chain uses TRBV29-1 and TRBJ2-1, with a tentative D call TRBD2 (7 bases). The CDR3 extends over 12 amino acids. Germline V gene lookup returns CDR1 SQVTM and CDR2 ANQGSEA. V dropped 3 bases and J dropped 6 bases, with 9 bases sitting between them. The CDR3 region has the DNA TGCAGCGTTGATGCGGGGGCCAATGAGCAGTTCTTC. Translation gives CSVDAGANEQFF.

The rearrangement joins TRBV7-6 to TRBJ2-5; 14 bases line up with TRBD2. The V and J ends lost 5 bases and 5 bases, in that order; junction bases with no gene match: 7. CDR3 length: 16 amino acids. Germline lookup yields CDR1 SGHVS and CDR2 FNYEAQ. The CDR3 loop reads CASSRLAGGFGETQYF. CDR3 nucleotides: TGTGCCAGCAGCCGACTAGCGGGAGGGTTCGGGGAGACCCAGTACTTC. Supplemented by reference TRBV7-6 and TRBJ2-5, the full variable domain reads GAGVSQSPRYKVTKRGQDVALRCDPISGHVSLYWYRQALGQGPEFLTYFNYEAQQDKSGLPNDRFSAERPEGSISTLTIQRTEQRDSAMYRCASSRLAGGFGETQYFGPGTRLLVL.

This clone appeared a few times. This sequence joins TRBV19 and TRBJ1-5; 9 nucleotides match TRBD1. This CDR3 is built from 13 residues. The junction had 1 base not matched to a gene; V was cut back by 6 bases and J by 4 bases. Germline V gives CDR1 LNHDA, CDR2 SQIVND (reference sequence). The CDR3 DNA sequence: TGTGCCAGTAGGGGACAGGGTAATCAGCCCCAGCATTTT. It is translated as CASRGQGNQPQHF.

The CDR3 sequence is CASSTHRGDTTNEKLFF. In DNA form, the CDR3 reads TGTGCCAGCAGCACACACAGGGGGGATACAACTAATGAAAAACTGTTTTTT. This chain connects TRBV5-6 to TRBJ1-4, with 8 bases fitting TRBD1. The CDR3 runs 17 residues. Losses at the gene ends were 4 bases for V and 0 bases for J; bases not matched to a gene: 8. The germline CDR1 and CDR2 sequences are SGHDT and YYEEEE.

CDR3 nucleotides: TGTGCCAGCAGTGAATCCGGTTTGAGGGCTAATTCACCCCTCCACTTT. Protein: CASSESGLRANSPLHF. The genes are TRBV6-1 and TRBJ1-6; no reliable D call. Germline lookup yields CDR1 MNHNS and CDR2 SASEGT. The CDR3 runs 16 residues. V dropped 2 bases and J dropped 6 bases, with 14 bases sitting between them.